A selection of T cell receptor beta chains follows, all from one sample in a study of beta chain features in type 1 diabetes. The table came from immunoSEQ multiplex PCR; TCRdb's copy has only in-frame clones and leaves some out. The sample includes about 99,000 clones, roughly 28% of them seen just once. Sequenced material: central memory CD4+ T cells from blood. The receptors here all came from a woman under 30 with type 1 diabetes. The CDR3 runs from the conserved cysteine through the conserved F or W. A D gene is named only where the DNA matches it firmly. Clone size is shown for a subset of rows, as once, few, many or a class of expanded clone.

J gene | CDR3 length | D gene | V gene | clone size | CDR3 DNA | CDR3 protein
TRBJ1-1 | 13 | TRBD1 | TRBV19 | NA | TGTGCCAGTAGTCCGGACAGGGATACTGAAGCTTTCTTT | CASSPDRDTEAFF
TRBJ2-5 | 14 | TRBD1 | TRBV7-9 | many | TGTGCCAGCAGCTCGCAGGGGGCGTCAGAGACCCAGTACTTC | CASSSQGASETQYF
TRBJ1-2 | 13 | TRBD1 | TRBV5-6 | few | TGTGCCAGCAGCTCGACAGGGACCTATGGCTACACCTTC | CASSSTGTYGYTF
TRBJ2-7 | 13 | TRBD1 | TRBV5-1 | NA | TGCGCCAGCAGCTTTCAGACAGGGGACGAGCAGTACTTC | CASSFQTGDEQYF
TRBJ2-5 | 14 | NA | TRBV9 | NA | TGTGCCAGCAGCGTAGAGGTACGGGGGGAGACCCAGTACTTC | CASSVEVRGETQYF
TRBJ2-3 | 14 | NA | TRBV7-2 | NA | TGTGCCAGCAGCTTAGGGGCTAGCACAGATACGCAGTATTTT | CASSLGASTDTQYF
TRBJ1-5 | 18 | NA | TRBV28 | few | TGTGCCAGCAGTTCATCCCGAGACCCCAGGGTAAGAAGACAGCCCCAGCATTTT | CASSSSRDPRVRRQPQHF
TRBJ2-7 | 13 | NA | TRBV6-6 | many | TGTGCCAGCACGGGGTCCGGAAATCGGGCCTGGTACTTC | CASTGSGNRAWYF
TRBJ2-3 | 13 | NA | TRBV4-2 | NA | TGTGCCAGCAGCCAAGCCGTAACAGATACGCAGTATTTT | CASSQAVTDTQYF
TRBJ1-1 | 13 | NA | TRBV7-8 | NA | TGTGCCAGCAGCTCTCAGGAGAACACTGAAGCTTTCTTT | CASSSQENTEAFF
TRBJ2-1 | 14 | TRBD2 | TRBV19 | few | TGTGCCAGCCAGCAGCGGGAGTCTTACAATGAGCAGTTCTTC | CASQQRESYNEQFF
TRBJ2-7 | 15 | TRBD1 | TRBV14 | few | TGTGCCAGCAGCCAGTTAGACAGGGGAACCTACGAGCAGTACTTC | CASSQLDRGTYEQYF
TRBJ2-7 | 16 | TRBD2 | TRBV19 | NA | TGTGCCAGTAGTCAAGGGACTAGCGGGAGTTTCTACGAGCAGTACTTC | CASSQGTSGSFYEQYF
TRBJ2-1 | 15 | TRBD2 | TRBV19 | few | TGTGCCAGTAGTATAGATCTAGCGGGAGGCAATGAGCAGTTCTTC | CASSIDLAGGNEQFF
TRBJ2-3 | 13 | TRBD2 | TRBV29-1 | few | TGCAGCGTTTCGGGGGGGAACACAGATACGCAGTATTTT | CSVSGGNTDTQYF
TRBJ1-5 | 15 | NA | TRBV19 | NA | TGTGCCACTACCGCTTTTGGGCCTTTCGATCAGCCCCAGCATTTT | CATTAFGPFDQPQHF
TRBJ2-2 | 15 | TRBD1 | TRBV5-6 | NA | TGTGCCAGCAGCCCGACGACAGGGGACACCGGGGAGCTGTTTTTT | CASSPTTGDTGELFF
TRBJ2-7 | 14 | NA | TRBV7-9 | few | TGTGCCAGCAGCTCCCAGGGGCTCTCCTACGAGCAGTACTTC | CASSSQGLSYEQYF
TRBJ1-1 | 11 | NA | TRBV28 | NA | TGTGCCAGCAGCCTCAGTCGAGAAGCTTTCTTT | CASSLSREAFF
TRBJ2-5 | 20 | NA | TRBV5-4 | NA | TGTGCCAGCAGCTTGGCCTTTACGTCCGGGTATGGATCTAGGTTGGAGACCCAGTACTTC | CASSLAFTSGYGSRLETQYF
TRBJ1-5 | 14 | TRBD1 | TRBV10-3 | few | TGTGCCATCAGTGGCGACAGGGGGGGACAGCCCCAGCATTTT | CAISGDRGGQPQHF
TRBJ1-2 | 14 | NA | TRBV28 | NA | TGTGCCAGCAGTTTGAGGGGGGGCTCGGGTGGCTACACCTTC | CASSLRGGSGGYTF
TRBJ2-1 | 15 | TRBD2 | TRBV10-1 | few | TGCGCCAGCAGTGTAGCGGGAGAACCCTACAATGAGCAGTTCTTC | CASSVAGEPYNEQFF
TRBJ1-1 | 16 | NA | TRBV4-2 | NA | TGTGCCAGCAGCCGGGCAGGAGGGGCCCTGAACACTGAAGCTTTCTTT | CASSRAGGALNTEAFF
TRBJ1-2 | 15 | NA | TRBV6-1 | NA | TGTGCCAGCATAGAACAGGGTCCTTGGGGTTATGGCTACACCTTC | CASIEQGPWGYGYTF
TRBJ2-4 | 13 | TRBD1 | TRBV19 | NA | TGTGCCGATGCAGGGGGAGCCAAAAACATTCAGTACTTC | CADAGGAKNIQYF
TRBJ2-2 | 14 | TRBD2 | TRBV5-4 | NA | TGTGCCACCGTTAGCGGGATTGACACCGGGGAGCTGTTTTTT | CATVSGIDTGELFF
TRBJ2-5 | 14 | NA | TRBV19 | NA | TGTGCCAGCAAGACTTCGACCACTCAAGAGACCCAGTACTTC | CASKTSTTQETQYF
TRBJ2-1 | 12 | NA | TRBV19 | many | TGTGCCAGTAGTTACTCTTACAATGAGCAGTTCTTC | CASSYSYNEQFF
TRBJ1-3 | 13 | NA | TRBV6-5 | NA | TGTGCCACCAGCAGGGGCTCTGGAAACACCATATATTTT | CATSRGSGNTIYF
TRBJ1-5 | 16 | NA | TRBV7-2 | few | TGTGCCAGCAGCTCGGGGGGAAGATTGGATAATCAGCCCCAGCATTTT | CASSSGGRLDNQPQHF
TRBJ2-1 | 15 | NA | TRBV10-1 | NA | TGCGCCAGCAGTTCACAGGGCTTGGAGTACAATGAGCAGTTCTTC | CASSSQGLEYNEQFF
TRBJ2-7 | 15 | TRBD1 | TRBV5-1 | NA | TGCGCCAGCAGCGAGCGGACAGGGGGCATCGACGAGCAGTACTTC | CASSERTGGIDEQYF
TRBJ1-2 | 14 | NA | TRBV18 | NA | TGTGCCAGCTCACCACCGGACAGCCGCTATGGCTACACCTTC | CASSPPDSRYGYTF
TRBJ2-5 | 16 | TRBD2 | TRBV5-1 | NA | TGCGCCAGCAGCTTGGTCCCTAGCGGGAGATTGGAGACCCAGTACTTC | CASSLVPSGRLETQYF
TRBJ1-1 | 14 | TRBD1 | TRBV25-1 | NA | TGTGCCAGCAGTCAGGGGGTGAGGAACACTGAAGCTTTCTTT | CASSQGVRNTEAFF
TRBJ2-1 | 15 | TRBD2 | TRBV14 | NA | TGTGCCAGCAGCCCTCTAGCGGGAGGAGTCGATGAGCAGTTCTTC | CASSPLAGGVDEQFF
TRBJ2-7 | 13 | TRBD2 | TRBV6-1 | few | TGTGCCAGCAAGCGGGAGTTCTCCTACGAGCAGTACTTC | CASKREFSYEQYF
TRBJ1-5 | 14 | NA | TRBV11-2 | few | TGTGCCAGCAGCTTAGCAGGGATCAATCAGCCCCAGCATTTT | CASSLAGINQPQHF
TRBJ2-1 | 18 | NA | TRBV5-1 | few | TGCGCCAGCAGCTCGACGGCGGGCGGGACGAGCTCCTACAATGAGCAGTTCTTC | CASSSTAGGTSSYNEQFF
TRBJ1-2 | 13 | TRBD1 | TRBV7-9 | NA | TGTGCCAGCAGCTTGGGGACAGGGGACGGCTACACCTTC | CASSLGTGDGYTF
TRBJ1-1 | 18 | NA | TRBV7-9 | many | TGTGCCAGCAGCTCACTAAGGGCCCCCCAGGGGTTGAACGCTGAAGCTTTCTTT | CASSSLRAPQGLNAEAFF
TRBJ2-1 | 15 | NA | TRBV4-3 | few | TGCGCCAGCAGCCAAGTGGCAGGGACCTACAATGAGCAGTTCTTC | CASSQVAGTYNEQFF
TRBJ2-1 | 15 | TRBD1 | TRBV2 | NA | TGTGCCAGCCGTACCGGGACAGGGGACTACAATGAGCAGTTCTTC | CASRTGTGDYNEQFF
TRBJ1-1 | 17 | NA | TRBV19 | NA | TGTGCCAGTAGTCGGAGGACAGAGCATCTCATGAACACTGAAGCTTTCTTT | CASSRRTEHLMNTEAFF
TRBJ2-1 | 15 | TRBD2 | TRBV9 | NA | TGTGCCAGCAGCGGCCGACTAGCCGGTTACAATGAGCAGTTCTTC | CASSGRLAGYNEQFF
TRBJ1-2 | 11 | NA | TRBV20-1 | NA | TGCAGTGCCTATAACAACTATGGCTACACCTTC | CSAYNNYGYTF
TRBJ1-2 | 18 | TRBD1 | TRBV5-6 | NA | TGTGCCAGCAGCTTGGCCTTTCCCCCACTCCGGGACAGGGATGGCTACACCTTC | CASSLAFPPLRDRDGYTF
TRBJ2-3 | 15 | TRBD2 | TRBV19 | few | TGTGCCAGTAGTTCGGCTAGCGGGGGGACAGATACGCAGTATTTT | CASSSASGGTDTQYF
TRBJ2-3 | 16 | NA | TRBV7-9 | NA | TGTGCCAGCAGCTTACATCGGGAGTGGTCGGGAGATACGCAGTATTTT | CASSLHREWSGDTQYF
TRBJ1-3 | 16 | NA | TRBV11-2 | NA | TGTGCCAGCAGCCCCCGAGGAAGGCCCTCTGGAAACACCATATATTTT | CASSPRGRPSGNTIYF
TRBJ2-5 | 14 | TRBD2 | TRBV29-1 | few | TGCAGCGTTGGAGGACTAGCGGTAAAAGAGACCCAGTACTTC | CSVGGLAVKETQYF
TRBJ2-6 | 16 | TRBD1 | TRBV7-2 | few | TGTGCCAGCAGCTTGGGACAGGGCTCTGGGGCCAACGTCCTGACTTTC | CASSLGQGSGANVLTF
TRBJ2-7 | 16 | NA | TRBV18 | few | TGTGCCAGCTCACCCCTCGCTGGACAGAGCTCCTACGAGCAGTACTTC | CASSPLAGQSSYEQYF
TRBJ1-5 | 19 | TRBD1 | TRBV7-7 | NA | TGTGCCAGCAGCCCGGGACAGGGACGGTTCCCCTATAGCAATCAGCCCCAGCATTTT | CASSPGQGRFPYSNQPQHF
TRBJ2-5 | 14 | NA | TRBV19 | NA | TGTGCCAGTAGTAAGAGGGGGGGGGCAGAGACCCAGTACTTC | CASSKRGGAETQYF
TRBJ2-1 | 12 | TRBD2 | TRBV4-1 | NA | TGCGCCAGCAGTCCTACTAGCGGGGACCAGTTCTTC | CASSPTSGDQFF
TRBJ2-2 | 14 | NA | TRBV6-5 | NA | TGTGCCAGCTCCAAGGGACAAATCACCGGGGAGCTGTTTTTT | CASSKGQITGELFF
TRBJ2-7 | 14 | TRBD2 | TRBV5-5 | few | TGTGCCAGCAGCAATAGCGGGTTCTCCTACGAGCAGTACTTC | CASSNSGFSYEQYF